This entry lists 4 T cell receptor beta chains sequenced from one sample in a study of TIL therapy for anti-PD-1-resistant metastatic lung cancer. As to time point: pre-treatment sample, taken before nivolumab and TIL therapy. Pleural nodules or supraclavicular lymph nodes made up most of the excised metastases sampled. This was the immunoSEQ v3 assay. Sequencing used immunoSEQ multiplex PCR; TCRdb keeps in-frame clones, though not all of them. The sample contains about 10,000 clones, 50% to 60% of which appear only once. Material: tumor tissue, obtained at baseline. Receptor source: a person between 25 and 80 years old with non-small cell lung cancer.

This clone was seen only a few times. The junction and the germline gene differ at one end; a read error may be behind it. The chain links TRBV29-1 to TRBJ2-1; D tentatively fits TRBD1 or TRBD2 (5 bases each). This CDR3 has 13 amino acids. The germline V gene has CDR1 SQVTM and CDR2 ANQGSEA. CDR3 loop: CSVEGTDTNEQFF. The CDR3, as DNA: TGCAGCGTAGAAGGGACGGACACAAATGAGCAGTTCTTC.

The rearrangement joins TRBV9 to TRBJ2-1; D is ambiguous. The CDR3 contains 11 residues. Germline-derived CDR1 and CDR2 are SGDLS and YYNGEE. With 3 bases removed from V and 10 bases from J, the gap between germline ends came to 8 bases. The CDR3 nucleotides are TGTGCCAGCAGCGCGACTTCAGAGCAGTTCTTC. This encodes CASSATSEQFF.

This clone is labeled medium-sized. J is TRBJ2-3 and V is TRBV5-1, with TRBD1 identical over 8 bases. In germline, CDR1 is SGHRS, CDR2 YFSETQ. J was trimmed by 3 bases and V by 5 bases; bases with no gene match: 8. The CDR3 is made up of 15 amino acids. The CDR3 DNA follows: TGCGCCAGCAGAAATCAGGGGGCGAGAACAGATACGCAGTATTTT. It specifies CASRNQGARTDTQYF.

CDR3 in amino acids: CASAPEYSMQETQYF. The CDR3 region has the DNA TGTGCCAGCGCTCCGGAGTATTCCATGCAAGAGACCCAGTACTTC. This chain joins TRBV6-6 and TRBJ2-5, with D unclear. Germline V CDR1 and CDR2: MNHNY, SVGAGI (reference sequence). The V end lost 8 bases, the J end lost 2 bases, and 18 bases lay between the germline ends. The length of the CDR3 is 15 residues.